A selection of T cell receptor beta chains follows, all from one sample in a study of blood T cell repertoires in COVID-19. Assay used: immunoSEQ multiplex PCR; TCRdb lists only in-frame clones, some missing. Of about 180,000 clones in the sample, 86% were seen once. Sequenced input: peripheral blood. The receptors derive from a man between 65 and 85 years old with active or convalescent COVID-19. Each CDR3 is given without its conserved first and last residue. Fields, in order: J gene, V gene, D gene, CDR3 protein. D genes are given only for firm matches.

>TRBJ2-5|TRBV28|NA
ASSFKESDRQETQY
>TRBJ2-1|TRBV18|TRBD1
ASSPGTGTYNEQF
>TRBJ1-4|TRBV9|NA
ASSVAATNEKLF
>TRBJ1-6|TRBV6-5|NA
ASSYQGARNSPLH
>TRBJ1-2|TRBV6-6|TRBD1
ASSPNRDSLYGYT
>TRBJ1-2|TRBV18|NA
ASSPNPTAGTTNYGYT
>TRBJ2-3|TRBV3-1/TRBV3-2|TRBD2
ASTPRTSGRSSTDTQY
>TRBJ2-7|TRBV5-1|TRBD2
ASSLAGGNYEQY
>TRBJ1-1|TRBV2|NA
ASAFDRNTEAF
>TRBJ1-4|TRBV6-5|TRBD1
ASMGPPGQDEKLF
>TRBJ1-1|TRBV28|NA
ASSQNTEAF
>TRBJ2-7|TRBV2|NA
ASIRVVYEQY
>TRBJ1-4|TRBV5-1|TRBD1
ASSLGQGDEKLF
>TRBJ1-1|TRBV27|TRBD1
ASSPSDRGMNTEAF
>TRBJ2-3|TRBV4-1|TRBD1
ASSRTRQGNSDTQY
>TRBJ1-2|TRBV7-3|NA
ASSQGGGSDYGYT
>TRBJ2-5|TRBV5-1|TRBD1
ASSLGGQLYQETQY
>TRBJ2-7|TRBV28|NA
ASSLRGQMFSYEQY
>TRBJ2-3|TRBV3-1/TRBV3-2|TRBD1
ASSQQKTGASDTQY
>TRBJ2-1|TRBV29-1|TRBD2
SVVSGGYSYNEQF
>TRBJ1-2|TRBV28|TRBD1
ASSSQGGGVYGYT
>TRBJ2-1|TRBV5-1|TRBD1
ATSGVGDSGNNEQF
>TRBJ2-7|TRBV19|NA
ASSLDSSFPGEQY
>TRBJ2-3|TRBV13|TRBD1
ASSIGTGLSTDTQY
>TRBJ2-3|TRBV19|TRBD2
ASSMVAGTDTQY
>TRBJ1-1|TRBV6-2/TRBV6-3|TRBD1
ASSDRDRDNTEAF
>TRBJ1-2|TRBV28|NA
ASSNRRQAPNYGYT